A selection of T cell receptor beta chains follows, all from one sample in a study of T cells after yellow fever vaccination. TCRdb re-derived calls from the 5' RACE reads in MiXCR, one entry per CDR3 protein. This repertoire shows 200,000 to 300,000 distinct CDR3 sequences, approximately 6.7% found once; its top ten account for 1% to 1.2%. Material: CD4+ T cells sorted from PBMCs, obtained on the day of the yellow fever booster vaccination. Source of these receptors: a man aged 25 to 45 who received the YFV17D yellow fever vaccine. The CDR3 runs from the conserved cysteine through the conserved F or W. Fields, in order: J gene, V gene, D gene, clone size, CDR3 DNA, CDR3 protein. The D gene is left open where the match is weak. Clone sizes are given selectively: once, few, many, or a class where the clone is expanded.

J: TRBJ2-7
V: TRBV5-6
D: .
size: many
DNA: TGTGCCAGCACCGTGTTGAGCTCCTACGAGCAGTACTTC
CDR3: CASTVLSSYEQYF

J: TRBJ1-6
V: TRBV5-1
D: .
size: .
DNA: TGCGCCAGCAGCACCCGCAGGGGACGGAATTCACCCCTCCACTTT
CDR3: CASSTRRGRNSPLHF

J: TRBJ2-3
V: TRBV28
D: .
size: .
DNA: TGTGCCAGCAGTTCTCCTCCGGCCAGCACAGATACGCAGTATTTT
CDR3: CASSSPPASTDTQYF

J: TRBJ1-5
V: TRBV9
D: .
size: many
DNA: TGTGCCAGCAGCTCGGGGCGTAATAGCAATCAGCCCCAGCATTTT
CDR3: CASSSGRNSNQPQHF

J: TRBJ2-6
V: TRBV29-1
D: .
size: .
DNA: TGCAGCGTCCTCGGAGGGGGCGGCACCGGGGCCAACGTCCTGACTTTC
CDR3: CSVLGGGGTGANVLTF

J: TRBJ2-5
V: TRBV24-1
D: .
size: many
DNA: TGTGCCACCAGTTACTCCCGGACGGGCGGTGGGGAGACCCAGTACTTC
CDR3: CATSYSRTGGGETQYF

J: TRBJ2-7
V: TRBV20-1
D: .
size: few
DNA: TGCAGTGGAGTTGGGAGCCTGTGGAGCTCCTACGAGCAGTACTTC
CDR3: CSGVGSLWSSYEQYF

J: TRBJ2-7
V: TRBV28
D: TRBD1
size: .
DNA: TGTGCCAGCAGTTCGACGACAGGGTATCGACACGAGCAGTACTTC
CDR3: CASSSTTGYRHEQYF

J: TRBJ1-5
V: TRBV10-2
D: .
size: .
DNA: TGCGCCAGCAGTCCCGGACAGTATAGCAATCAGCCCCAGCATTTT
CDR3: CASSPGQYSNQPQHF

J: TRBJ2-3
V: TRBV12-3/TRBV12-4
D: TRBD2
size: few
DNA: TGTGCCAGCAGCCCCGGGACTAGCGGGCGTAAGGCGCAGTATTTT
CDR3: CASSPGTSGRKAQYF

J: TRBJ2-3
V: TRBV28
D: .
size: .
DNA: TGTGCCAGCAGTTCGGCGGGACAGCCCAAAGATACGCAGTATTTT
CDR3: CASSSAGQPKDTQYF

J: TRBJ1-5
V: TRBV4-3
D: .
size: many
DNA: TGCGCCAGCAGCCAAGATTCGGGTGCTCAGCCCCAGCATTTT
CDR3: CASSQDSGAQPQHF

J: TRBJ2-2
V: TRBV10-3
D: TRBD2
size: many
DNA: TGTGCCATCAGCCCTCGACTAGCGGGTGACACCGGGGAGCTGTTTTTT
CDR3: CAISPRLAGDTGELFF

J: TRBJ2-5
V: TRBV24-1
D: .
size: few
DNA: TGTGCCACCAGTGATCAGGGGAACGTGAAGACCCAGTACTTC
CDR3: CATSDQGNVKTQYF

J: TRBJ2-7
V: TRBV5-1
D: TRBD2
size: many
DNA: TGCGCCAGCAGCTTGGGTAGTAGCGGGAACCTCTACGAGCAGTACTTC
CDR3: CASSLGSSGNLYEQYF

J: TRBJ2-2
V: TRBV7-9
D: .
size: .
DNA: TGTGCCAGCAGCGAAAGTCAGGGAACCGGGGAGCTGTTTTTT
CDR3: CASSESQGTGELFF

J: TRBJ1-4
V: TRBV5-1
D: .
size: many
DNA: TGCGCCAGCAGCTTCGAGGGAAGTAGGGAAAAACTGTTTTTT
CDR3: CASSFEGSREKLFF

J: TRBJ2-7
V: TRBV11-2
D: TRBD1
size: many
DNA: TGTGCCAGCAGCGTATCCGACAGGGGGAACTACGAGCAGTACTTC
CDR3: CASSVSDRGNYEQYF

J: TRBJ1-1
V: TRBV20-1
D: TRBD1
size: few
DNA: TGCAGTGCGAGACAGGGAGGGGAGAACACTGAAGCTTTCTTT
CDR3: CSARQGGENTEAFF

J: TRBJ1-1
V: TRBV4-1
D: .
size: .
DNA: TGCGCCAGCAGCCAAGAAGGACACCGGAACACTGAAGCTTTCTTT
CDR3: CASSQEGHRNTEAFF

J: TRBJ1-4
V: TRBV7-2
D: .
size: .
DNA: TGTGCCAGCAGCCTGAAAACCGGTAATGAAAAACTGTTTTTT
CDR3: CASSLKTGNEKLFF

J: TRBJ2-4
V: TRBV5-1
D: .
size: .
DNA: TGCGCCAGCAGCATGACCGGGTACGGAAACATTCAGTACTTC
CDR3: CASSMTGYGNIQYF

J: TRBJ2-3
V: TRBV28
D: .
size: many
DNA: TGTGCCAGCAGTCCGGCCAGACATACGGGCACAGATACGCAGTATTTT
CDR3: CASSPARHTGTDTQYF

J: TRBJ1-5
V: TRBV12-3/TRBV12-4
D: .
size: .
DNA: TGTGCCAGCAGCTCTAGGGTTTCGGGCAATCAGCCCCAGCATTTT
CDR3: CASSSRVSGNQPQHF

J: TRBJ2-7
V: TRBV20-1
D: .
size: many
DNA: TGCAGTGCTAGATTAGGCAGAGCCTCCTACGAGCAGTACTTC
CDR3: CSARLGRASYEQYF

J: TRBJ2-3
V: TRBV9
D: .
size: many
DNA: TGTGCCAGCAGCGTAAATCCTGTCACAGATACGCAGTATTTT
CDR3: CASSVNPVTDTQYF

J: TRBJ2-4
V: TRBV5-1
D: .
size: few
DNA: TGCGCCAGCAGCCCCGGGGATTCGGGAAACATTCAGTACTTC
CDR3: CASSPGDSGNIQYF

J: TRBJ2-2
V: TRBV7-3
D: .
size: few
DNA: TGTGCCAGCAGCGCAATTAGCGGAGGCACCGGGGAGCTGTTTTTT
CDR3: CASSAISGGTGELFF

J: TRBJ2-4
V: TRBV12-3/TRBV12-4
D: .
size: .
DNA: TGTGCCAGCAGTTTAAAGGTGGTCGAAACCATTCAGTACTTC
CDR3: CASSLKVVETIQYF

J: TRBJ2-1
V: TRBV6-5
D: TRBD2
size: many
DNA: TGTGCCAGCAGTTACAGGGTAGCGGGAGCCGGCAATGAGCAGTTCTTC
CDR3: CASSYRVAGAGNEQFF

J: TRBJ2-1
V: TRBV20-1
D: TRBD2
size: many
DNA: TGCAGTGCCGAAGCGGGAGGCTACAATGAGCAGTTCTTC
CDR3: CSAEAGGYNEQFF

J: TRBJ2-3
V: TRBV10-3
D: TRBD2
size: many
DNA: TGTGCCATCAGTGAGTCGACGGCTAGCGGGAGGGCCAAGGTAGATACGCAGTATTTT
CDR3: CAISESTASGRAKVDTQYF

J: TRBJ2-5
V: TRBV20-1
D: TRBD2
size: .
DNA: TGCAGTGCACCGGGGGGAACGGGCGAGACCCAGTACTTC
CDR3: CSAPGGTGETQYF

J: TRBJ2-2
V: TRBV7-2
D: .
size: many
DNA: TGTGCCAGCAGCTTCCAGGGAGGTCCCCCCGGGGAGCTGTTTTTT
CDR3: CASSFQGGPPGELFF

J: TRBJ2-7
V: TRBV5-6
D: .
size: .
DNA: TGTGCCAGCAGCCCCTGGGGGCTCTACGAGCAGTACTTC
CDR3: CASSPWGLYEQYF

J: TRBJ2-5
V: TRBV6-5
D: TRBD1
size: many
DNA: TGTGCCAGCAGTTACGGGATACAGGGGACGAGGGAGACCCAGTACTTC
CDR3: CASSYGIQGTRETQYF